One sample yielded the 10 T cell receptor beta chains listed below, sequenced in a study of cytomegalovirus exposure and HLA in healthy donors. 13 Jbeta primers and 60 Vbeta primers were used for the PCR. Method: immunoSEQ multiplex PCR; TCRdb's copy keeps in-frame clones and lacks some. Of 75,000 to 95,000 clones in the sample, roughly three fifths were seen once. The sequenced material came from PBMCs. These receptors came from a man aged 25-45 years in good health and CMV-seronegative.

The CDR3 coding sequence is TGTGCCAGCAGTTCCCGGGACAGGGACTACGAGCAGTACTTC. Protein product: CASSSRDRDYEQYF. The chain couples TRBV28 to TRBJ2-7; TRBD1 matches 9 bases. Germline lookup yields CDR1 MDHEN and CDR2 SYDVKM. Germline trimming cut 4 bases from V and 3 bases from J; bases unmatched to any gene: 4. This CDR3 spans 14 amino acids.

The chain has TRBV4-1 and TRBJ2-1; 7 nucleotides align to TRBD2. Germline assignment: CDR1 MGHRA and CDR2 YSYEKL. The CDR3 loop spans 13 amino acids. The V gene end was trimmed by 6 bases and the J gene end by 7 bases; junction bases not matched to a gene: 6. CDR3 sequence (DNA): TGCGCCAGCAGGCGGGGGATGAGTAATGAGCAGTTCTTC. Translation: CASRRGMSNEQFF.

The rearrangement links TRBV15 to TRBJ2-7; D remains ambiguous. V lost 0 bases and J lost 4, with 4 bases in between. CDR3 length: 12 amino acids. Germline loops: CDR1 LNHNV, CDR2 YYDKDF (reference sequence). CDR3 in DNA: TGTGCCACCAGCAGAGATACTTACGAGCAGTACTTC. Translation: CATSRDTYEQYF.

CDR3 amino acids: CASSKHGRVQGEQYF. CDR3 coding DNA: TGTGCCAGCAGTAAACACGGGAGGGTGCAAGGGGAGCAGTACTTC. This rearrangement joins TRBV6-5 to TRBJ2-7, with 8 bases matching TRBD2. The CDR3 loop spans 15 amino acids. The V segment lost 5 bases and the J segment 7 bases; nucleotides outside the gene matches: 13. The germline V gene encodes CDR1 MNHEY and CDR2 SVGAGI.

V and J are TRBV30 and TRBJ1-2; D gene ambiguous. The germline V gene encodes CDR1 GTSNPN and CDR2 SVGIG (reference sequence). Trimming stripped 0 bases from V and 0 bases from J, with 14 bases between. The CDR3 loop spans 16 amino acids. The CDR3 nucleotides are TGTGCCTGGAGTGTGGGGAGATTACTTACTAACTATGGCTACACCTTC. The encoded protein is CAWSVGRLLTNYGYTF.

This clone was observed a handful of times. CDR3 region: CATQGLGAGGYTF. The CDR3 bases are TGTGCCACCCAAGGGCTGGGGGCGGGTGGCTACACCTTC. The chain links TRBV28 to TRBJ1-2; maybe TRBD1 (6 bases). Germline V gene data show CDR1 as MDHEN and CDR2 as SYDVKM. The CDR3 extends over 13 amino acids. V was clipped by 10 bases and J by 7 bases, with 19 bases between them.

This clone was recorded a few times. This sequence joins TRBV21-1 and TRBJ2-5; the table assigns TRBD1, which was not confirmed against the DNA. Judging by the DNA end, TRBJ2-7 fits better; the J call may be wrong. TRBV21-1 counts as a pseudogene. The CDR3 has 14 amino acids. In DNA form, the CDR3 reads TGTGCCAGCAGCAAAGCCAGGGGAACCTACGAGCAGTACTTC. It is translated as CASSKARGTYEQYF.

This clone is categorized as medium-sized. V usage is TRBV5-4 and J usage is TRBJ2-7; TRBD2 matches at 12 bases. CDR3 length: 16 residues. Germline lookup yields CDR1 SGHNT and CDR2 YYREEE (reference sequence). Trimming took 4 bases from V and 5 from J; bases not matched to a gene: 10. The CDR3 here is CASSPYGRTSGNEQYF. DNA for the CDR3: TGTGCCAGCAGCCCGTACGGGCGGACTAGCGGGAACGAGCAGTACTTC.

The chain combines TRBV7-9 with TRBJ1-6, with 8 bases identical to TRBD1. Germline V gene sequence: CDR1 SEHNR, CDR2 FQNEAQ (reference sequence). There are 16 residues in the CDR3. Germline trimming cut 5 bases from V and 1 base from J; bases unmatched to any gene: 4. CDR3 amino acids: CASSPTGDSYNSPLHF. CDR3 nucleotides: TGTGCCAGCAGCCCGACAGGGGATTCCTATAATTCACCCCTCCACTTT.

The chain is built from TRBV18 and TRBJ2-3; 9 bases are a match to TRBD1. The CDR3 is 16 residues long. Germline values: CDR1 KGHSH, CDR2 LQKENI. V was pared by 3 bases and J by 0 bases, with 4 bases of the junction left unmatched. The CDR3 protein is CASSPGQGASTDTQYF. The DNA for the CDR3 is TGTGCCAGCTCACCGGGACAGGGTGCTAGCACAGATACGCAGTATTTT. The full variable domain, its missing parts supplied by reference TRBV18 and TRBJ2-3, is NAGVMQNPRHLVRRRGQEARLRCSPMKGHSHVYWYRQLPEEGLKFMVYLQKENIIDESGMPKERFSAEFPKEGPSILRIQQVVRGDSAAYFCASSPGQGASTDTQYFGPGTRLTVL.